The 18 T cell receptor beta chains given below trace back to one sample, sequenced in a study of blood T cell repertoires in COVID-19. Sequencing used immunoSEQ multiplex PCR; TCRdb keeps in-frame clones, though not all of them. The sample lists about 310,000 clones; about 90% were seen once. The sequencing input was PBMCs or T cells enriched from blood (not recorded which). All receptors derive from a woman younger than 35 with acute COVID-19.

The chain combines TRBV24-1 with TRBJ2-3; 7 bases are shared with TRBD1. Germline-derived CDR1 and CDR2 are KGHDR and SFDVKD. The length of the CDR3 is 17 residues. Trimming took 3 bases from V and 2 from J; bases not matched to a gene: 10. The CDR3 is CATSDPPGTANTDTQYF. In DNA, the CDR3 is TGTGCCACCAGTGATCCCCCCGGGACAGCAAACACAGATACGCAGTATTTT.

This chain links TRBV7-9 with TRBJ2-5; 9 bases are a match to TRBD1. Looked up from germline, CDR1 is SEHNR and CDR2 is FQNEAQ (reference sequence). The V and J ends lost 5 bases and 1 base, in that order; junction bases with no gene match: 2. This CDR3 spans 14 amino acids. The CDR3 loop reads CASSVDRGQETQYF. The CDR3 bases are TGTGCCAGCAGCGTGGACAGGGGCCAAGAGACCCAGTACTTC.

This rearrangement joins TRBV28 to TRBJ1-2, with 7 bases fitting TRBD1. The J segment lost 3 bases and the V segment lost 3 bases, leaving 7 bases of the junction unmatched. Germline assignment: CDR1 MDHEN and CDR2 SYDVKM. The CDR3 covers 15 residues. CDR3 coding DNA: TGTGCCAGCAGTTTTCCGCTTACAGGGGACTATGGCTACACCTTC. Its protein product is CASSFPLTGDYGYTF.

The chain carries TRBV10-1 and TRBJ2-1; a possible D gene is TRBD1 (6 bases). The CDR3 has 13 residues. V dropped 6 bases and J dropped 6 bases, with 12 bases sitting between them. The germline V gene has CDR1 WNHNN and CDR2 SYGVQD (reference sequence). The CDR3 DNA follows: TGCGCCAGCAGCCGCGACAGGAGCAATGAGCAGTTCTTC. Encoded protein: CASSRDRSNEQFF.

The rearrangement joins TRBV19 to TRBJ1-2, with D unclear. The germline CDR1 and CDR2 sequences are LNHDA and SQIVND (reference sequence). The ends were cut back, 1 base at V and 4 bases at J, with 10 bases in the middle. The CDR3 consists of 14 residues. CDR3 protein: CASSIVTLSYGYTF. The DNA of the CDR3 is TGTGCCAGTAGTATAGTCACCTTGAGCTATGGCTACACCTTC.

This rearrangement joins TRBV29-1 to TRBJ1-2; 7 positions agree with TRBD1. Per the germline V gene, CDR1 is SQVTM and CDR2 is ANQGSEA. The ends lost 0 bases at V and 8 bases at J; junction bases unmatched: 6. This CDR3 has 13 residues. CDR3 sequence: CSVEDLTGVGYTF. CDR3 DNA: TGCAGCGTTGAAGACCTAACAGGGGTCGGCTACACCTTC.

The chain links TRBV9 to TRBJ2-3; 7 positions agree with TRBD2. J lost 2 bases, V lost 0 bases, and 12 bases had no gene match. The CDR3 covers 18 residues. Germline loops: CDR1 SGDLS, CDR2 YYNGEE. The CDR3: CASSVATAPSGHTDTQYF. The CDR3 coding sequence is TGTGCCAGCAGCGTAGCTACCGCGCCTAGCGGTCACACAGATACGCAGTATTTT.

The chain combines TRBV7-2 with TRBJ2-3; D may be TRBD2 (5 bases). Germline V gene lookup returns CDR1 SGHTA and CDR2 FQGNSA. V was trimmed by 5 bases and J by 0 bases, leaving 9 bases between them. The CDR3 runs 14 residues. The CDR3 region is CASSLTGSTDTQYF. In nucleotides, the CDR3 is TGTGCCAGCAGCCTAACGGGGAGCACAGATACGCAGTATTTT.

V and J are TRBV28 and TRBJ1-5; D remains unclear. The V gene's germline CDR1 is MDHEN and CDR2 SYDVKM. With 2 bases removed from V and 0 bases from J, the gap between germline ends came to 8 bases. CDR3 size: 15 residues. CDR3 nucleotide sequence: TGTGCCAGCAGTTTAGAACATTATAGCAATCAGCCCCAGCATTTT. Protein: CASSLEHYSNQPQHF.

The chain has TRBV20-1 and TRBJ1-1, with TRBD1 as a possible D gene (6 bases). The germline V and J ends were trimmed by 3 bases and 11 bases, with 19 bases remaining between them. This CDR3 region has 13 residues. The germline V gene encodes CDR1 DFQATT and CDR2 SNEGSKA (reference sequence). CDR3 region: CSASGAGVSLAFF. As DNA, the CDR3 is TGCAGTGCTAGTGGAGCAGGGGTCTCCCTCGCTTTCTTT.

This rearrangement joins TRBV9 to TRBJ1-2; the match to TRBD1 covers 9 bases. Germline V gene sequence: CDR1 SGDLS, CDR2 YYNGEE. The CDR3 runs 15 residues. With V trimmed by 2 bases and J by 6 bases, 8 bases remained unmatched. The CDR3 sequence: CASSVSGTGRDGYTF. In DNA, the CDR3 is TGTGCCAGCAGCGTCTCCGGGACAGGGAGAGATGGCTACACCTTC.

This CDR3 reads CASRSGLGNEQFF. The CDR3, as DNA: TGTGCCAGCAGGTCGGGACTTGGGAATGAGCAGTTCTTC. The rearrangement links TRBV7-9 to TRBJ2-1, with D possibly being TRBD2 (6 bases). CDR3 length equals 13 residues. Trimming shortened V by 6 bases and J by 7 bases, and 13 bases separated the two germline ends. CDR1 is SEHNR, CDR2 FQNEAQ, per germline (reference sequence).

A few counts support this clone. The chain employs TRBV5-6 and TRBJ2-3; TRBD2 matches at 10 bases. Germline V gene sequence: CDR1 SGHDT, CDR2 YYEEEE. The CDR3 is 17 residues long. V gave up 4 bases and J gave up 0 bases; unmatched junction bases: 8. In nucleotides, the CDR3 is TGTGCCAGCAGCAGTCTGGGACTAGCGATTAGCACAGATACGCAGTATTTT. Its protein product is CASSSLGLAISTDTQYF.

The genes are TRBV6-5 and TRBJ2-7, with D maybe TRBD1 (5 bases). V was shortened by 2 bases and J by 3 bases, with 11 bases between the two germline ends. Germline CDR1 reads MNHEY; CDR2 reads SVGAGI. The length of the CDR3 is 14 residues. The CDR3 coding sequence is TGTGCCAGCAGTTACGGGAAGACAGACTACGAGCAGTACTTC. Amino acids: CASSYGKTDYEQYF.

The chain uses TRBV9 and TRBJ2-7; 9 bases align to TRBD1. The CDR3 runs 16 residues. The V gene end was trimmed by 0 bases and the J gene end by 7 bases; junction bases not matched to a gene: 11. Germline CDR1 is SGDLS and CDR2 is YYNGEE. DNA for the CDR3: TGTGCCAGCAGCGTAGGTGGGACAGGGAGCCTGGGGGAGCAGTACTTC. Amino acid sequence: CASSVGGTGSLGEQYF.

The chain links TRBV6-5 to TRBJ1-2; TRBD1 matches at 8 bases. Looked up from germline, CDR1 is MNHEY and CDR2 is SVGAGI. CDR3 size: 13 residues. The J segment lost 6 bases and the V segment lost 9 bases, leaving 9 bases of the junction unmatched. This CDR3 reads CASTTGEGDGYTF. The CDR3 DNA is TGTGCCAGTACGACAGGGGAAGGGGATGGCTACACCTTC.

The V gene is TRBV30, the J gene TRBJ2-4, with 7 bases that match TRBD2. Looked up from germline, CDR1 is GTSNPN and CDR2 is SVGIG (reference sequence). The CDR3 has 13 amino acids. Unmatched junction bases numbered 4, after V lost 4 bases and J lost 4 bases. CDR3 region: CAWNRDYKNIQYF. CDR3 DNA sequence: TGTGCCTGGAACCGGGACTATAAAAACATTCAGTACTTC.

The chain combines TRBV18 with TRBJ2-1; 11 bases align to TRBD2. The germline CDR1 and CDR2 sequences are KGHSH and LQKENI. The CDR3 length is 17 residues. Trimming cost V 3 bases and J 3 bases; bases outside gene matches: 7. This CDR3 reads CASSPISGLADYNEQFF. The CDR3 DNA is TGTGCCAGCTCACCGATCTCGGGACTAGCGGACTACAATGAGCAGTTCTTC.